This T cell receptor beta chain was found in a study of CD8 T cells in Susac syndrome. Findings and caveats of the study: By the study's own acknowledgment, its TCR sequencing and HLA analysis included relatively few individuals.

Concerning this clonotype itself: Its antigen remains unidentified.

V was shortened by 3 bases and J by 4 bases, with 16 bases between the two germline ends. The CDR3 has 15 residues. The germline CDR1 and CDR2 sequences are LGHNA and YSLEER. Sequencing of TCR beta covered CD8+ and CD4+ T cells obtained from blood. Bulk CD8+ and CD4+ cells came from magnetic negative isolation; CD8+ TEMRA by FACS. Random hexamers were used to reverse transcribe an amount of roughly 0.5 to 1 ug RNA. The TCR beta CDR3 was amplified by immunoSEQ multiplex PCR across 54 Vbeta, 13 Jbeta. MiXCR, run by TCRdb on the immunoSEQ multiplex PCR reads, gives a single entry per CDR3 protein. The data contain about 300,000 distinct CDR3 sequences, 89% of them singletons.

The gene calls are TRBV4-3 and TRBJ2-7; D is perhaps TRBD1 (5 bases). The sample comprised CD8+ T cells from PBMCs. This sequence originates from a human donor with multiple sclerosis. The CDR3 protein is CASSHSPGHHYEQYF. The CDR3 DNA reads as TGCGCCAGCAGCCATTCCCCCGGACACCATTACGAGCAGTACTTC.